This TCR beta chain was obtained from a study of breast tumors, draining lymph nodes, adjacent tissues. General study results and limits: Most tumor T cells seemingly derive from lymph node, then expand in tumor.

Samples came from axillary lymph nodes draining the breast cancer. This clonotype was detected ten times or more. What it binds is unknown. TCRdb itself ran the multiplex PCR reads through MiXCR, one entry per CDR3 protein. This sample has around 150,000 distinct CDR3 sequences, with around 22% found just once. CDR1 SGHTA and CDR2 FQGNSA come from the germline V gene. Trimming removed 8 bases from V and 8 bases from J, with 16 bases in between. The CDR3 extends over 13 amino acids. Sequencing was carried out using axillary lymph node tissue. This sequence was found in a female donor with breast cancer. Some clones in this sample may be carry-over from other donors' samples. The rearrangement uses TRBV7-2 and TRBJ2-1; no clear D. This chain's CDR3 is CASRLHDDDEQFF. The CDR3 nucleotides read TGTGCCAGCCGACTCCACGATGACGATGAGCAGTTCTTC.